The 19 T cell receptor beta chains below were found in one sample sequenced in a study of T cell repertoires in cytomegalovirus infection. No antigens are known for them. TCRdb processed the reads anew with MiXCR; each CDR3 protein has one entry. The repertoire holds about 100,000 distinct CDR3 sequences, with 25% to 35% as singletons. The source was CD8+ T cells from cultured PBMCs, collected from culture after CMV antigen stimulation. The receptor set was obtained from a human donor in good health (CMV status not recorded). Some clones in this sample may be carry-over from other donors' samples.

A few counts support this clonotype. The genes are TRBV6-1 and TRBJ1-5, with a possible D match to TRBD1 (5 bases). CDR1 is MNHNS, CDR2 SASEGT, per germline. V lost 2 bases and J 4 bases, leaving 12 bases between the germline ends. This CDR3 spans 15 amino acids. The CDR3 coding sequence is TGTGCCAGCAGTGAACAGGGTTTGGGGAATCAGCCCCAGCATTTT. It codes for CASSEQGLGNQPQHF.

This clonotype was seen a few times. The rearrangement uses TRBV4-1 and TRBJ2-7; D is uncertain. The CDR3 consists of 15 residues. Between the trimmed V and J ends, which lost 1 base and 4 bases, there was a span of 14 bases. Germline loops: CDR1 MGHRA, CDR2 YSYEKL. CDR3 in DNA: TGCGCCAGCAGCCAAGTCGGCCCCTACGATTACGAGCAGTACTTC. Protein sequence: CASSQVGPYDYEQYF.

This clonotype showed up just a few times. This chain's CDR3 is CASSKGDEKLFF. CDR3 nucleotide sequence: TGTGCCAGTAGTAAAGGCGATGAAAAACTGTTTTTT. V usage is TRBV19 and J usage is TRBJ1-4, with D unresolved. Trimming took off 4 bases at V and 6 bases at J, with 6 bases between the two ends. Germline CDR1 reads LNHDA; CDR2 reads SQIVND (reference sequence). This CDR3 region has 12 residues.

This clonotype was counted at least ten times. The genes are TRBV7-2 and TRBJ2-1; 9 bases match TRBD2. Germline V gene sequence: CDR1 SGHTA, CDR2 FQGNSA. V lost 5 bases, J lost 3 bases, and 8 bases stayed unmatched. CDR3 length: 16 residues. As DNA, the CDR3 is TGTGCCAGCAGCCCCCGACTAGCGGTGAGCTACAATGAGCAGTTCTTC. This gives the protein CASSPRLAVSYNEQFF.

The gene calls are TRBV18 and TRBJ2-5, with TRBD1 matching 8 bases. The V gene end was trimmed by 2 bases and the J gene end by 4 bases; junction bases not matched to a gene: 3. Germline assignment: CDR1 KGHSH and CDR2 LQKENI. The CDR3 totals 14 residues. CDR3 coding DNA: TGTGCCAGCTCACCAAGACAGGGGCCAGAGACCCAGTACTTC. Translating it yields CASSPRQGPETQYF.

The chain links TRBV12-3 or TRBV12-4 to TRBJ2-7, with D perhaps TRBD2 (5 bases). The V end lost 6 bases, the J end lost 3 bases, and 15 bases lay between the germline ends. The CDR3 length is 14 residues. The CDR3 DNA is TGTGCCAGCAGCCCGACTATAACCTACTACGAGCAGTACTTC. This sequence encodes CASSPTITYYEQYF.

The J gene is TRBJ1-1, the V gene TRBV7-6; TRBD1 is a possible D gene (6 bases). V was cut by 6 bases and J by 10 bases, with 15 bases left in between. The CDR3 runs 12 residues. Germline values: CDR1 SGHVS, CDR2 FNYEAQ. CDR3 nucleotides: TGTGCCAGCAGGGATCTACAGGGAGTAGCTTTCTTT. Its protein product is CASRDLQGVAFF.

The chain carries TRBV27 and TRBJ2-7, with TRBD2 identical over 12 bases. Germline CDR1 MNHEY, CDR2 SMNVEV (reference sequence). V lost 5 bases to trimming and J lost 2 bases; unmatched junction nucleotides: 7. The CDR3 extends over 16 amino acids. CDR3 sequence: CASSLRLAGVPYEQYF. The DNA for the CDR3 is TGTGCCAGCAGTCTACGACTAGCGGGGGTGCCCTACGAGCAGTACTTC.

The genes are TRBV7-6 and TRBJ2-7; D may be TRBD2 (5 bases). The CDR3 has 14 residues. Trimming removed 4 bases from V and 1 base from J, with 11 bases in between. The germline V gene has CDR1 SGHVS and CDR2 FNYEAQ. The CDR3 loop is CASSSASGSYEQYF. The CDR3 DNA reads TGTGCCAGCAGCTCGGCGTCGGGGTCCTACGAGCAGTACTTC.

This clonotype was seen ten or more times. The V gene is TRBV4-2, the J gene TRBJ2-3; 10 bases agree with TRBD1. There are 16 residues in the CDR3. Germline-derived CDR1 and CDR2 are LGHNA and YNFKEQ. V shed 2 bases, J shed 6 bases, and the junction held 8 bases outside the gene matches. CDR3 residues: CASSQRAGQGTDTQYF. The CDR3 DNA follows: TGTGCCAGCAGCCAACGGGCGGGACAGGGGACCGATACGCAGTATTTT.

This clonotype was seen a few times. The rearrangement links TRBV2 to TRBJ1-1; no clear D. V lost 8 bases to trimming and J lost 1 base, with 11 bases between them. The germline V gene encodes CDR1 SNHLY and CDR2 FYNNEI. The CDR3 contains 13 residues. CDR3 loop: CASPGQANTEAFF. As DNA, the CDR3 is TGTGCCAGCCCAGGCCAGGCGAACACTGAAGCTTTCTTT.

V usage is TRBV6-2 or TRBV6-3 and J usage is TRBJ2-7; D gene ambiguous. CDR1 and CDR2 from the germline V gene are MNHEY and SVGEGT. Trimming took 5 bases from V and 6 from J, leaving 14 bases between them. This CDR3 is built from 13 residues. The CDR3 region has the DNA TGTGCCAGCAGTGACATAAAGATGTTCGAGCAGTACTTC. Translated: CASSDIKMFEQYF.

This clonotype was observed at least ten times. The CDR3 DNA follows: TGTGCCAGCAGCTTAGTCCTAGACTTCACAGATACGCAGTATTTT. Protein sequence: CASSLVLDFTDTQYF. The genes are TRBV7-9 and TRBJ2-3; D not certain. CDR1 is SEHNR and CDR2 is FQNEAQ in the germline V gene (reference sequence). Between the trimmed V and J ends, which lost 1 base and 2 bases, there was a span of 10 bases. The CDR3 is 15 amino acids.

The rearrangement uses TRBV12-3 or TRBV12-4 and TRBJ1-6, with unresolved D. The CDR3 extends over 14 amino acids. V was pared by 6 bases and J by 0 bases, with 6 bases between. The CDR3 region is CASSRGSYNSPLHF. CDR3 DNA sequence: TGTGCCAGCAGCCGGGGCTCCTATAATTCACCCCTCCACTTT.

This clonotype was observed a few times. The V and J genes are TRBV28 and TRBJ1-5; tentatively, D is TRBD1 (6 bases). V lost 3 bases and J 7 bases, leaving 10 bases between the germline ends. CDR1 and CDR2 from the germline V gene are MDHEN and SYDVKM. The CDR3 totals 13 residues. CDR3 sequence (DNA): TGTGCCAGCAGTTTTGTGGGGGCCCAGCCCCAGCATTTT. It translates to CASSFVGAQPQHF.

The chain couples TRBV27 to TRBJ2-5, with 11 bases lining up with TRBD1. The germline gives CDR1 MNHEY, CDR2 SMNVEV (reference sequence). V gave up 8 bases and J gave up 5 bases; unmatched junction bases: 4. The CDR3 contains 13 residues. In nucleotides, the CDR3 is TGTGCCAGCCGGACAGGGGGCGTCGAGACCCAGTACTTC. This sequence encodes CASRTGGVETQYF.

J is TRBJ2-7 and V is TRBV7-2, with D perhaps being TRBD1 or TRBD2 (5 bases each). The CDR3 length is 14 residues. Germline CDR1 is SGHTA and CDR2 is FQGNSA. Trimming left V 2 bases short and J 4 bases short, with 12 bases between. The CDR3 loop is CASSLSGGSYEQYF. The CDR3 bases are TGTGCCAGCAGCTTATCTGGGGGATCATACGAGCAGTACTTC.

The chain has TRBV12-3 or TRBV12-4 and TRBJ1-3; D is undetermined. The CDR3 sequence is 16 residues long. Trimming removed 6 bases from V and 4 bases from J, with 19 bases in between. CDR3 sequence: CASSHPESPSGNTIYF. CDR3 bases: TGTGCCAGCAGCCACCCGGAGAGCCCCTCCGGAAACACCATATATTTT.

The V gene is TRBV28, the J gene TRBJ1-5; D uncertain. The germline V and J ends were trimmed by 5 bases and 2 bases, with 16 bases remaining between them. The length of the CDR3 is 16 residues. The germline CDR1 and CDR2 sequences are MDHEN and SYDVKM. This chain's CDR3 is CASSRPAREGNQPQHF. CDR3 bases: TGTGCCAGCAGTCGCCCGGCGAGAGAAGGCAATCAGCCCCAGCATTTT.